The 16 T cell receptor beta chains below were found in one sample sequenced in a study of OX40 agonist ivuxolimab in advanced cancers. TCRdb keeps only in-frame clones here, not all; method: immunoSEQ multiplex PCR. The sample consists of 80,000 to 95,000 clones, roughly 89% of them appearing once. The starting material was CD4+ or CD8+ T cells sorted from blood, obtained in a trial of the OX40 agonist ivuxolimab. Every receptor here comes from an adult with an advanced solid tumor such as melanoma, head and neck, liver or kidney cancer.

The chain has TRBV5-8 and TRBJ2-7; D is ambiguous. The germline CDR1 and CDR2 sequences are SGHTS and YDEGEE. This CDR3 is built from 14 residues. V was clipped by 6 bases and J by 3 bases, with 16 bases between them. In nucleotides, the CDR3 is TGTGCCAGCACCCGAAGACCCCAAAGCTACGAGCAGTACTTC. This sequence encodes CASTRRPQSYEQYF. Full variable domain (remainder filled in from reference TRBV5-8 and TRBJ2-7): EAGVTQSPTHLIKTRGQQATLRCSPISGHTSVYWYQQALGLGLQFLLWYDEGEERNRGNFPPRFSGRQFPNYSSELNVNALELEDSALYLCASTRRPQSYEQYFGPGTRLTVT.

The CDR3 here is CASSLVGTNEKLFF. The CDR3 DNA reads TGTGCCAGCAGCTTAGTGGGGACTAATGAAAAACTGTTTTTT. J is TRBJ1-4 and V is TRBV7-3; D remains unclear. Trimming pared 2 bases from V and 2 bases from J, leaving 6 bases between. The CDR3 extends over 14 amino acids. The germline CDR1 and CDR2 sequences are SGHTA and FQGTGA.

The rearrangement joins TRBV7-2 to TRBJ1-2; the D gene is possibly TRBD1 (5 bases). The CDR3 covers 14 residues. The germline V gene encodes CDR1 SGHTA and CDR2 FQGNSA. Trimming pared 3 bases from V and 8 bases from J, leaving 16 bases between. The chain's CDR3 is CASSFGGLLGGYTF. CDR3 nucleotides: TGTGCCAGCAGCTTTGGGGGACTACTGGGAGGCTACACCTTC.

The chain's CDR3 is CASSLKGNYGYTF. For the CDR3, the DNA is TGTGCCAGCAGTTTAAAGGGCAACTATGGCTACACCTTC. This chain joins TRBV11-2 and TRBJ1-2, with D unclear. The CDR3 covers 13 residues. The V end was cut by 6 bases, the J end by 2 bases, with 10 bases between. Germline V gene data show CDR1 as SGHAT and CDR2 as FQNNGV.

The genes are TRBV23-1 and TRBJ2-7, with D perhaps matching TRBD1 (6 bases). TRBV23-1 belongs to the ORF category, with a function that is uncertain. V lost 7 bases and J lost 0, with 25 bases in between. The CDR3 is 18 amino acids. Here the CDR3 DNA reads TGCGCCAGCAACCCCGCTAAAATACAGGGATCCAGCTCCTACGAGCAGTACTTC. This codes for CASNPAKIQGSSSYEQYF.

The rearrangement joins TRBV4-1 to TRBJ2-5; weak D call: TRBD2 (5 bases). The germline gives CDR1 MGHRA, CDR2 YSYEKL. This CDR3 has 15 residues. V lost 4 bases, J lost 1 base, and 13 bases lay in between. CDR3 residues: CASSRRRAFQETQYF. CDR3 nucleotides: TGCGCCAGCAGCCGCCGGCGGGCTTTCCAAGAGACCCAGTACTTC.

This clone was detected only once. The J gene is TRBJ2-7, the V gene TRBV28; a weak D match, TRBD2 (6 bases). With 6 bases removed from V and 3 bases from J, the gap between germline ends came to 18 bases. Germline V gives CDR1 MDHEN, CDR2 SYDVKM. This CDR3 comprises 15 residues. CDR3 DNA sequence: TGTGCCAGCAGGACTAGACAGCCGGGTCGCTACGAGCAGTACTTC. This sequence encodes CASRTRQPGRYEQYF.

V usage is TRBV10-3 and J usage is TRBJ2-3, with 8 bases lining up with TRBD2. This CDR3 is built from 18 residues. CDR1 is ENHRY and CDR2 is SYGVKD in the germline V gene. V lost 0 bases to trimming and J lost 3 bases; unmatched junction nucleotides: 11. CDR3 in amino acids: CAISESIYGGGITDTQYF. Written as DNA, the CDR3 is TGTGCCATCAGTGAGTCGATCTATGGCGGGGGGATAACAGATACGCAGTATTTT.

This sequence joins TRBV6-1 and TRBJ1-4, with 9 nucleotides matching TRBD1. J lost 7 bases, V lost 6 bases, and 12 bases had no gene match. Germline CDR1 MNHNS, CDR2 SASEGT. The CDR3 loop spans 16 amino acids. CDR3 nucleotides: TGTGCCAGCAGCGAAACGACGGGACAGGGAGGTGAAAAACTGTTTTTT. Its translation is CASSETTGQGGEKLFF.

This clone was recorded once. This rearrangement joins TRBV11-2 to TRBJ2-2; 10 nucleotides match TRBD1. V dropped 4 bases and J dropped 7; count of bases not matched to a gene: 9. The germline V gene encodes CDR1 SGHAT and CDR2 FQNNGV. The CDR3 totals 16 residues. Here the CDR3 DNA reads TGTGCCAGCAGCTCTCTAGACAGGGGGCATAACGGGGAGCTGTTTTTT. This translates into CASSSLDRGHNGELFF.

Only one count was recorded for this clone. The chain couples TRBV4-1 to TRBJ1-2, with unresolved D. CDR3 size: 15 residues. Trimming took 4 bases from V and 0 from J, leaving 12 bases between them. CDR1 MGHRA and CDR2 YSYEKL come from the germline V gene. This CDR3 reads CASSPHAESNYGYTF. The CDR3 DNA reads as TGCGCCAGCAGCCCTCATGCCGAATCTAACTATGGCTACACCTTC.

The V call is TRBV10-3, the J call TRBJ2-7; TRBD1 matches 9 bases. The CDR3 extends over 13 amino acids. The germline V gene encodes CDR1 ENHRY and CDR2 SYGVKD. Unmatched junction bases numbered 10, after V lost 10 bases and J lost 6 bases. The CDR3 DNA sequence: TGTGCCACAACCGGGACAGGGCGCCCCGAGCAGTACTTC. It specifies CATTGTGRPEQYF.

The gene calls are TRBV11-2 and TRBJ1-1; 10 bases align to TRBD1. The V gene's germline CDR1 is SGHAT and CDR2 FQNNGV. This CDR3 contains 16 residues. J gave up 4 bases and V 5 bases, and 10 bases lay outside the gene matches. The CDR3, as DNA: TGTGCCAGCAGCCCCCGGGTCGGGACAGGGGTCACTGAAGCTTTCTTT. It specifies CASSPRVGTGVTEAFF.

This sequence joins TRBV2 and TRBJ2-2; 10 positions agree with TRBD2. This CDR3 has 15 residues. Germline trimming cut 3 bases from V and 6 bases from J; bases unmatched to any gene: 4. Germline lookup yields CDR1 SNHLY and CDR2 FYNNEI. CDR3: CASSEDSGGPGELFF. The CDR3 DNA follows: TGTGCCAGCAGTGAGGATAGCGGGGGGCCCGGGGAGCTGTTTTTT.

A single count supports this clone. The chain has TRBV18 and TRBJ1-2; D gene unclear. The CDR3 spans 15 residues. Trimming removed 3 bases at V and 4 bases at J, with 15 bases between. Germline V lookup: CDR1 KGHSH, CDR2 LQKENI. The DNA for the CDR3 is TGTGCCAGCTCACCCTCGGAGGCGCGGGGCTATGGCTACACCTTC. It specifies CASSPSEARGYGYTF.

This clone came up a few times. The chain joins TRBV5-1 to TRBJ1-2; a possible D gene is TRBD1 (6 bases). The germline V gene encodes CDR1 SGHRS and CDR2 YFSETQ. Trimming removed 0 bases from V and 4 bases from J, with 19 bases in between. This CDR3 is 17 amino acids long. CDR3 DNA sequence: TGCGCCAGCAGCTTGGGAAGTCGGGGGGCGGTAGGCTATGGCTACACCTTC. This translates into CASSLGSRGAVGYGYTF.